These T cell receptor beta chains were read from a single sample in a study of blood T cells in healthy people across ages. TCRdb reprocessed the 5' RACE reads via MiXCR and lists one record per CDR3 protein. This table holds around 850,000 distinct CDR3 sequences, 35% to 40% found once. Sequencing input: blood. These receptors all come from a young man in good health. CDR3s include the opening cysteine and the closing phenylalanine or tryptophan. D genes are given only for firm matches. Clone size, where shown, is once, few, many, or a class for clones that have expanded.

>-|-|TRBJ1-5|TRBV7-9
TGTGCCAGCAGCCCGGGTGGGGGCGTTTTCGGCAATCAGCCCCAGCATTTT
CASSPGGGVFGNQPQHF
>-|TRBD2|TRBJ2-1|TRBV6-6
TGTGCCAGCAACACCCGGGGGGGCGTTTTGAATGAGCAGTTCTTC
CASNTRGGVLNEQFF
>few|-|TRBJ1-1|TRBV4-1
TGCGCCAGCAGCCCCCGCCCCACTGAAGCTTTCTTT
CASSPRPTEAFF
>-|-|TRBJ1-3|TRBV12-3/TRBV12-4
TGTGCCAGCGGCCCCCCGGGGGCACTCTCTGGAAACACCATATATTTT
CASGPPGALSGNTIYF
>-|-|TRBJ2-2|TRBV5-1
TGCGCCAGCACTCCCTGGTTTACCCGTCCCGGGGAGCTGTTTTTT
CASTPWFTRPGELFF
>-|-|TRBJ1-2|TRBV20-1
TGCAGTGCTAGAGTCGGAGAATTAGAGGACACCTTC
CSARVGELEDTF
>-|-|TRBJ1-5|TRBV5-8
TGTGCCAGCAGCTTTGACGGCAATCAGCCCCAGCATTTT
CASSFDGNQPQHF
>-|-|TRBJ2-3|TRBV20-1
TGCAGTGCTAGAGATTTTAACAGGATAGGCACAGATACGCAGTATTTT
CSARDFNRIGTDTQYF
>once|TRBD2|TRBJ2-1|TRBV4-1
TGCGCCAGCAGCCAAGCTGGTCTAGCGGGGGGCTCAATACCGTTCTTC
CASSQAGLAGGSIPFF
>many|TRBD1|TRBJ2-7|TRBV7-2
TGTGCCAGCAGTTTTACCGGGACAGATGTCGAGCAGTACTTC
CASSFTGTDVEQYF
>many|-|TRBJ2-1|TRBV12-3/TRBV12-4
TGTGCCAGCAGTCTATGGGTGACAGCCCCAGACAATGAGCAGTTCTTC
CASSLWVTAPDNEQFF
>many|-|TRBJ1-2|TRBV12-3/TRBV12-4
TGTGCCAGCAGTTTAACATGGAACTATGGCTACACCTTC
CASSLTWNYGYTF
>-|-|TRBJ2-3|TRBV12-3/TRBV12-4
TGTGCCAGCAGCCCCCCGGGACTGAGAGCAGATGCGCAGTATTTT
CASSPPGLRADAQYF
>many|-|TRBJ1-1|TRBV27
TGTGCCAGCCGGGCGGGCACCCTGAACACTGAAGCTTTCTTT
CASRAGTLNTEAFF
>-|-|TRBJ2-3|TRBV7-2
TGTGCCAGCAGCTTAGATCCGGGAGACTGCACAGATACGCAGTATTTT
CASSLDPGDCTDTQYF
>few|-|TRBJ1-6|TRBV28
TGTGCCAGCAGACTCAATTCACCCCTCCACTTT
CASRLNSPLHF
>few|TRBD2|TRBJ2-2|TRBV6-2/TRBV6-3
TGTGCCAGCAGTTACGGCGGGGGGGCCTCCGGGGAGCTGTTTTTT
CASSYGGGASGELFF
>-|-|TRBJ1-4|TRBV12-3/TRBV12-4
TGTGCCAGCAGTCTCTTCGGAGGGCTAGGCGAAAAACTGTTTTTT
CASSLFGGLGEKLFF
>once|TRBD1|TRBJ2-3|TRBV5-1
TGCGCCAGCAGCTTCACAGTGGTACAGGGGAGTACAGATATGCAGTATTTT
CASSFTVVQGSTDMQYF
>-|-|TRBJ2-5|TRBV12-3/TRBV12-4
TGTGCCAGCAGTCATGCGGACAGTCGTCAAGGGACCCAGTACTTC
CASSHADSRQGTQYF
>many|-|TRBJ1-2|TRBV6-1
TGTGCCAGCGGGGGAGGGGCTGGCTACACCTTC
CASGGGAGYTF
>many|-|TRBJ2-3|TRBV4-3
TGCGCCAGCAGCCTCAGCCGGACAGTAAGCACAGATACGCAGTATTTT
CASSLSRTVSTDTQYF
>-|TRBD1|TRBJ2-1|TRBV7-9
TGTGCCAGCAGCCTGACAGGGGCCAGCTCCTACGAGCAGTTCTTC
CASSLTGASSYEQFF
>few|-|TRBJ2-5|TRBV13
TGTGCCAGCAGCCCACCCCGCGGATTCCAAGAGACCCAGTACTTC
CASSPPRGFQETQYF
>few|-|TRBJ1-1|TRBV4-2
TGTGCCAGCAGCCAAGAGGCCAGTTTGAACACTGAAGCTTTCTTT
CASSQEASLNTEAFF
>-|-|TRBJ2-7|TRBV4-3
TGCGCCAGCAGCCAAGCCTGGGGTTCCTACGAGCAGTACTTC
CASSQAWGSYEQYF
>many|-|TRBJ1-2|TRBV7-2
TGTGCCAGCAGCCCGACGGACAGTCAAGTCCTCTATGGCTACACCTTC
CASSPTDSQVLYGYTF
>-|-|TRBJ1-2|TRBV6-1
TGTGCCAGCACCCCCGGACCGCAAAACTATGGCTACACCTTC
CASTPGPQNYGYTF
>few|-|TRBJ1-1|TRBV6-5
TGTGCCAGCAGTCGCTCCGGGAGTGCCATCGAAGCTTTCTTT
CASSRSGSAIEAFF
>few|TRBD1|TRBJ2-3|TRBV10-3
TGTGCCATCAGTCGGGACAGGGGTACAGATACGCAGTATTTT
CAISRDRGTDTQYF
>-|-|TRBJ2-5|TRBV20-1
TGCAGTGCCCCTTTCGGTGAGACCCAGTACTTC
CSAPFGETQYF
>-|TRBD2|TRBJ2-5|TRBV7-2
TGTGCCAGCAGCTACGGCGGGGGGGACTACAATGAGCAGTACTTC
CASSYGGGDYNEQYF
>-|-|TRBJ1-2|TRBV27
TGTGCCAGCAGTACAGGCGGCGCGATTTATGGCTACACCTTC
CASSTGGAIYGYTF
>-|TRBD2|TRBJ2-3|TRBV6-6
TGTGCCAGCAGTTACCCCAAACTAGCGGGGGGCTCAGATACGCAGTATTTT
CASSYPKLAGGSDTQYF
>once|-|TRBJ2-2|TRBV7-2
TGTGCCAGCAGAATCGAAAGTAACACCGGGGAGCTGTTTTTT
CASRIESNTGELFF
>-|TRBD1|TRBJ2-3|TRBV6-1
TGTACCAGCAGAATGGGACAGGGAATTAGCCCGCAGTATTTT
CTSRMGQGISPQYF
>-|-|TRBJ2-5|TRBV12-3/TRBV12-4
TGTGCCAGCAGTTTCGTAGAAGAGACCCAGTACTTC
CASSFVEETQYF
>many|-|TRBJ2-7|TRBV6-5
TGTGCCAGCAGTTACTCAAGGAGTTACGAGCAGTACTTC
CASSYSRSYEQYF
>-|-|TRBJ1-5|TRBV9
TGTGCCAGCAGCGTAGATGCACATCAGCCCCAGCATTTT
CASSVDAHQPQHF
>-|-|TRBJ2-1|TRBV4-3
TGCGCCAGCAGCCAAGGACGGAGCAGGTACAATGAGCAGTTCTTC
CASSQGRSRYNEQFF
>-|TRBD1|TRBJ1-6|TRBV20-1
TGCAGTGCTAGACAATCGACAGGGGAGAATAATTCACCCCCCCACTTT
CSARQSTGENNSPPHF
>few|TRBD1|TRBJ1-6|TRBV20-1
TGCAGTGCTAGATCCATGACCCAGGGGGAATCACCCCTCCACTTT
CSARSMTQGESPLHF
>-|-|TRBJ2-5|TRBV2
TGTGCCAGGAGACTAGTTAGTAGGGAGACCCAGTACTTC
CARRLVSRETQYF
>-|TRBD1|TRBJ1-3|TRBV5-1
TGCGCCAGCAGCTTGGACGGACAGGGCGAAGGAAACACCATATATTTT
CASSLDGQGEGNTIYF
>-|TRBD1|TRBJ2-5|TRBV12-3/TRBV12-4
TGTGCCAGCAGTTTGGGCCCGGGACAGAAAGAGACCCAGTACTTC
CASSLGPGQKETQYF
>few|-|TRBJ2-4|TRBV3-1
TGTGCCAGCAGCCAAGGACCCGAGGACATTCAGTACTTC
CASSQGPEDIQYF
>-|-|TRBJ2-7|TRBV30
TGTGCCTGGAGTGTCGGGCCAATCTACGAGCAGTACTTC
CAWSVGPIYEQYF
>once|-|TRBJ2-7|TRBV12-3/TRBV12-4
TGTGCCAGCAGCCCCTCGCCCGGGTCCACCTACGAGCAGTACTTC
CASSPSPGSTYEQYF
>-|-|TRBJ2-5|TRBV7-2
TGTGCCAGCAGCTTAAATGGGGGGGGGCAGGAGACCCAGTACTTC
CASSLNGGGQETQYF
>-|TRBD1|TRBJ1-2|TRBV7-9
TGTGCCAGCAGCCGACAGGGGACGGGTGGCTACACCTTC
CASSRQGTGGYTF
>many|-|TRBJ2-3|TRBV15
TGTGCCACCAGCAGCGTCAGAGGGCGCGCAGATACGCAGTATTTT
CATSSVRGRADTQYF
>few|-|TRBJ1-5|TRBV20-1
TGCAGTGCTAGTACGGACAGCCTGAGTCAGCCCCAGCATTTT
CSASTDSLSQPQHF
>many|-|TRBJ2-6|TRBV25-1
TGTGCCAGCAGTGCCCCCTCTGGGGCCAACGTCCTGACTTTC
CASSAPSGANVLTF
>-|-|TRBJ2-2|TRBV5-5
TGTGCCAGCAGGCCACCGACAGCGAACACCGGGGAGCTGTTTTTT
CASRPPTANTGELFF
>-|-|TRBJ2-5|TRBV20-1
TGCAGTGCTAGAGATTGGAGTGAGGCCGTGGAGACCCAGTACTTC
CSARDWSEAVETQYF
>-|-|TRBJ2-3|TRBV7-3
TGTGCCAGCAGCTCAAGCGGACTCCGAACGCAGTATTTT
CASSSSGLRTQYF
>-|-|TRBJ2-1|TRBV29-1
TGCAGCGGAACCACAGGGACTCCTCCGAATGAGCAGTTCTTC
CSGTTGTPPNEQFF
>many|TRBD1|TRBJ2-5|TRBV12-3/TRBV12-4
TGTGCCAGCGTAGGGACAGGGATTGGAGAGACCCAGTACTTC
CASVGTGIGETQYF
>-|-|TRBJ2-1|TRBV4-3
TGCGCCAGCAGCCCCAGACAAGGTCCCTTCAATGAGCAGTTCTTC
CASSPRQGPFNEQFF